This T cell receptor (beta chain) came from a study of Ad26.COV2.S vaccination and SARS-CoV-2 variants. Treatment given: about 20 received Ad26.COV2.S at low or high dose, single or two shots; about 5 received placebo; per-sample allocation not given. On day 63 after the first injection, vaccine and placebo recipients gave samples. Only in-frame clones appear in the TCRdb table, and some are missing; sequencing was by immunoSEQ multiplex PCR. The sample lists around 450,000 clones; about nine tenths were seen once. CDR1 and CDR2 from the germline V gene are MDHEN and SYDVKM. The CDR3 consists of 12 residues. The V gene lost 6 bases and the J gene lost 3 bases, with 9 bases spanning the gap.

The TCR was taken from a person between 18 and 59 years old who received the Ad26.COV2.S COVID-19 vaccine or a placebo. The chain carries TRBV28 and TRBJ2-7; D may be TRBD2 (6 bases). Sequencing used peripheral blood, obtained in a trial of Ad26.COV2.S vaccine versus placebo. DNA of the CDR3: TGTGCCAGCAGCCCGGAGGGCTACGAGCAGTACTTC. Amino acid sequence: CASSPEGYEQYF.